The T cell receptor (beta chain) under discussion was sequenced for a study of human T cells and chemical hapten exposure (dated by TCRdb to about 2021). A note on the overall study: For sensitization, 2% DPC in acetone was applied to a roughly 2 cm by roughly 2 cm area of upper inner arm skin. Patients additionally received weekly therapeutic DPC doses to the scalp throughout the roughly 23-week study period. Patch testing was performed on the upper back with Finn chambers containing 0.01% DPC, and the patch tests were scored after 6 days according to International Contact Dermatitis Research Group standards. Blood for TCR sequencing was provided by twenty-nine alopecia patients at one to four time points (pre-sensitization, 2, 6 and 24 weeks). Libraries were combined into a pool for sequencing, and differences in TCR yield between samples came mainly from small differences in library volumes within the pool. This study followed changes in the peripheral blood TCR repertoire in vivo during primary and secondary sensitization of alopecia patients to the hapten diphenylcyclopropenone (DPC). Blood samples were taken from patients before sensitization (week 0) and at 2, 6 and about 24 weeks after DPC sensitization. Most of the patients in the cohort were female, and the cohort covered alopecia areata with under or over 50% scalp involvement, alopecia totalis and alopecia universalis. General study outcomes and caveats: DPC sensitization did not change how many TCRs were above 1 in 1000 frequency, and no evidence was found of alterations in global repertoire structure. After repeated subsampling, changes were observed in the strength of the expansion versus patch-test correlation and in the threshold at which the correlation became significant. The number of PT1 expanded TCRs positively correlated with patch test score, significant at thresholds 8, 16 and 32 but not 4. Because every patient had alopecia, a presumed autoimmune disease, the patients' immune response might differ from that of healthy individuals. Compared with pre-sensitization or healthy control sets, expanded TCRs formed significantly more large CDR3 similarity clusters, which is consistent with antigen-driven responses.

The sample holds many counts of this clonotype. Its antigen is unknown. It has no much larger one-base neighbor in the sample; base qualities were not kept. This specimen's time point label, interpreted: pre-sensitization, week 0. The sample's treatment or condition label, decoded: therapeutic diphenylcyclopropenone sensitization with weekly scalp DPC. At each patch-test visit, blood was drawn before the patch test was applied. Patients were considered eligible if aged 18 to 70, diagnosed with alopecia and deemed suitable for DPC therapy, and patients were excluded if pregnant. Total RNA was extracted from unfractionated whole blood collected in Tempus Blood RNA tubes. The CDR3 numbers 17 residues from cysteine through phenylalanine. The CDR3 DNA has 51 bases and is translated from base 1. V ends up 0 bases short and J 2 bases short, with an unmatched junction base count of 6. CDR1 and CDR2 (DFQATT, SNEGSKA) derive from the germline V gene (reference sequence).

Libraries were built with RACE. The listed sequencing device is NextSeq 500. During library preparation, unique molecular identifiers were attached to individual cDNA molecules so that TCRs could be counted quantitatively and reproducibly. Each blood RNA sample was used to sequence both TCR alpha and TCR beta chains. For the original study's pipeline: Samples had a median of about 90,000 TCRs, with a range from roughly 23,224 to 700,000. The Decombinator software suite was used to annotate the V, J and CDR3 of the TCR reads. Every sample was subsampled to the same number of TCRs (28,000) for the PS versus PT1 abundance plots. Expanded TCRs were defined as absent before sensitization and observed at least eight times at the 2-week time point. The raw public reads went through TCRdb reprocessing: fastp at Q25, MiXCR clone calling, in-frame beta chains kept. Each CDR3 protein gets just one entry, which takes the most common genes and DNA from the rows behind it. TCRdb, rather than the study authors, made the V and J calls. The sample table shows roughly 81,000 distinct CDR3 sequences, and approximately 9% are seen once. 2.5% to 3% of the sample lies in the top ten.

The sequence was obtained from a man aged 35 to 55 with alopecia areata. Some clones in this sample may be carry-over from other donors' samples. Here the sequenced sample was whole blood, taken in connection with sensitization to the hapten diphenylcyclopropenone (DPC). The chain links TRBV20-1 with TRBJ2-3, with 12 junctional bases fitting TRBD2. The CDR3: CSAREALAGGITDTQYF. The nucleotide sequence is TGCAGTGCTAGAGAGGCACTAGCGGGAGGAATCACAGATACGCAGTATTTT.